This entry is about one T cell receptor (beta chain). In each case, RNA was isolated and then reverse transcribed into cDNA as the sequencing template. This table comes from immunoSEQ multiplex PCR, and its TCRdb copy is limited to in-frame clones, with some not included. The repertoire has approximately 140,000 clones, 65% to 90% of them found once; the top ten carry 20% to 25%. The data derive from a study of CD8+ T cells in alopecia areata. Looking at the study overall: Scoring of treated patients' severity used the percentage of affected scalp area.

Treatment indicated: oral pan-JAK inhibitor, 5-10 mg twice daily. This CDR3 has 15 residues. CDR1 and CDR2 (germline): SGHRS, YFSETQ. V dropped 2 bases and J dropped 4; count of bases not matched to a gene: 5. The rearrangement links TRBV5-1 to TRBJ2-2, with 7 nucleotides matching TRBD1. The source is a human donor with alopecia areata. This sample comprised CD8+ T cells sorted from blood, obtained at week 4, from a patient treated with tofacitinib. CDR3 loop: CASSLKTGSTGELFF. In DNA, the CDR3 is TGCGCCAGCAGCTTAAAGACAGGGTCCACCGGGGAGCTGTTTTTT.